The TCR beta chain under discussion was sequenced for a study of cytomegalovirus exposure and HLA in healthy donors. Overall study findings and caveats: The classifier reportedly diagnosed cytomegalovirus status with high sensitivity and specificity. Cytomegalovirus-associated TCR beta chains were listed, numbering some 170.

The PCR employed 60 Vbeta primers together with 13 Jbeta primers. Repertoires were generated with immunoSEQ multiplex PCR, while TCRdb's copy carries only in-frame clones and drops some. Among approximately 150,000 clones listed, about 80% were seen once. Germline V gene data show CDR1 as LNHDA and CDR2 as SQIVND (reference sequence). This CDR3 contains 15 residues. The J segment lost 3 bases and the V segment lost 1 base, leaving 2 bases of the junction unmatched. As concerns this clone: Its antigen is as yet unknown.

The sequence derives from a man aged 25 to 40 in good health and CMV-seropositive. The chain links TRBV19 to TRBJ1-2, with 10 positions matching TRBD1. Sequencing input: PBMCs. The CDR3 bases are TGTGCCAGTAGTATAGGAGGGACAGGGGACTATGGCTACACCTTC. It translates to CASSIGGTGDYGYTF.